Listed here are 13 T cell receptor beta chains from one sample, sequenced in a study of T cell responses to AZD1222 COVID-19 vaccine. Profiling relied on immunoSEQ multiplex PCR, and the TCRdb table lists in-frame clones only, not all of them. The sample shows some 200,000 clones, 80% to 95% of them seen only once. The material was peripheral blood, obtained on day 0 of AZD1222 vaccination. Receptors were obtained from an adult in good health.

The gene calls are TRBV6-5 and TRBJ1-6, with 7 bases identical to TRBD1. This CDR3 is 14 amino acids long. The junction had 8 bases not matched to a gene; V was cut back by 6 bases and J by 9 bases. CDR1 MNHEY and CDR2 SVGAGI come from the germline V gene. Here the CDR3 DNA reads TGTGCCAGCAGCCTACAGGGGCCAATTTCACCCCTCCACTTT. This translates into CASSLQGPISPLHF.

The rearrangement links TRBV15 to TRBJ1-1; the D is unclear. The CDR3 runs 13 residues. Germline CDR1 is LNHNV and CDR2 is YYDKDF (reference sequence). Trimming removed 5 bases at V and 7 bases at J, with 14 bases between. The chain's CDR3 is CATSPLRGDEAFF. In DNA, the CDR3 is TGTGCCACCAGCCCCCTCCGGGGAGATGAAGCTTTCTTT.

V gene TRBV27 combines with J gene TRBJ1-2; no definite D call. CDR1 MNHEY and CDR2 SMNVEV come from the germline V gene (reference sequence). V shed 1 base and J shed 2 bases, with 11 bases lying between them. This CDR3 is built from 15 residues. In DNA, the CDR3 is TGTGCCAGCAGTTTATTCGGTTCGAGAAACTATGGCTACACCTTC. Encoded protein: CASSLFGSRNYGYTF.

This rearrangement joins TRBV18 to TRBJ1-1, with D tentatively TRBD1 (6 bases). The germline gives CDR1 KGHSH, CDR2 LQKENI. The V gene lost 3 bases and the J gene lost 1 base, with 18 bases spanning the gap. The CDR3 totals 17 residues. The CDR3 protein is CASSPAVGGRPNTEAFF. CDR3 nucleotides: TGTGCCAGCTCACCCGCGGTGGGGGGGCGGCCGAACACTGAAGCTTTCTTT.

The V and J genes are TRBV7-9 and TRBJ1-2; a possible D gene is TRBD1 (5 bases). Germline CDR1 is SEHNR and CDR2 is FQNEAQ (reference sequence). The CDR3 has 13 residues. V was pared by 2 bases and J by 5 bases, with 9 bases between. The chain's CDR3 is CASSLRGGYGYTF. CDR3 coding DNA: TGTGCCAGCAGCTTACGCGGGGGGTATGGCTACACCTTC.

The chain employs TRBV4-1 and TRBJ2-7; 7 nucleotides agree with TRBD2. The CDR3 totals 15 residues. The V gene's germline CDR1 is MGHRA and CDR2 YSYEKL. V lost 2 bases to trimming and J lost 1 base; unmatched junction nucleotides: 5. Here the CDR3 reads CASSQSGGGSYEQYF. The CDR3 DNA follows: TGCGCCAGCAGCCAAAGTGGCGGGGGATCCTACGAGCAGTACTTC.

The CDR3 coding sequence is TGTGCCAGCAGTCAGGACAGGGGGCATAACTATGGCTACACCTTC. Translated, it gives CASSQDRGHNYGYTF. This chain links TRBV6-5 with TRBJ1-2, with TRBD1 identical over 11 bases. Germline V CDR1 and CDR2: MNHEY, SVGAGI. The V segment lost 5 bases and the J segment 1 base; nucleotides outside the gene matches: 3. The CDR3 has 15 residues.

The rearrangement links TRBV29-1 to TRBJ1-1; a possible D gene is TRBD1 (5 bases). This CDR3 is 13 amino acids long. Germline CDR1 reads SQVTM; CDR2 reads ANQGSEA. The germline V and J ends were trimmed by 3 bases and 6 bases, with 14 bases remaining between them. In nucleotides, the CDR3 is TGCAGCGTTGAGCTGACAGAAAACTCTGAAGCTTTCTTT. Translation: CSVELTENSEAFF.

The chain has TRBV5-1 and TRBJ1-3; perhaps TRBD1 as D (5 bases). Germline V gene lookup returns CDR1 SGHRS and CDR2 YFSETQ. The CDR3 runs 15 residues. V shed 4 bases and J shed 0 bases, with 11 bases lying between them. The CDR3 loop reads CASSAGTVSGNTIYF. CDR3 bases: TGCGCCAGCAGCGCGGGGACGGTCTCTGGAAACACCATATATTTT.

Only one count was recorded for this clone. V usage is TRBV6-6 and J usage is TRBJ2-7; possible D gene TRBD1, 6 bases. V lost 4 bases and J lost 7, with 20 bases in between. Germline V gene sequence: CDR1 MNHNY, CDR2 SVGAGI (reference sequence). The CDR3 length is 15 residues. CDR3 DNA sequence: TGTGCCAGCAGTTCCCTCTCGGAAGGGGGTAAAGAGCAGTACTTC. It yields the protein CASSSLSEGGKEQYF.

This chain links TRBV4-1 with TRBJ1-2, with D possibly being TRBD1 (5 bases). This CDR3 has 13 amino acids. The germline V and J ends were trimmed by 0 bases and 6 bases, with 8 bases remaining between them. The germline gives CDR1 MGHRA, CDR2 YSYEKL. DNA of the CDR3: TGCGCCAGCAGCCAAGACAGGGCGGATGGCTACACCTTC. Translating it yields CASSQDRADGYTF.

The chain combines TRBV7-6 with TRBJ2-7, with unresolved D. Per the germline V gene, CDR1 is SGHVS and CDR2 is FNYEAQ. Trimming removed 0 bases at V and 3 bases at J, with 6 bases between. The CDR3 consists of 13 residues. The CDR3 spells CASSLAGLYEQYF. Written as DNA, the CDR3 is TGTGCCAGCAGCTTAGCGGGCCTCTACGAGCAGTACTTC. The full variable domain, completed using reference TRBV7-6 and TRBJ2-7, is GAGVSQSPRYKVTKRGQDVALRCDPISGHVSLYWYRQALGQGPEFLTYFNYEAQQDKSGLPNDRFSAERPEGSISTLTIQRTEQRDSAMYRCASSLAGLYEQYFGPGTRLTVT.

The CDR3 DNA reads as TGTGCCAGCAGTCCAGGAAGGGCGGGAGGAAATCAGCCCCAGCATTTT. Translated, it gives CASSPGRAGGNQPQHF. This chain uses TRBV2 with TRBJ1-5; no firm D call. CDR3 length equals 16 residues. The V gene lost 5 bases and the J gene lost 4 bases, with 18 bases spanning the gap. From germline, CDR1 is SNHLY and CDR2 FYNNEI.